One sample yielded the 6 T cell receptor beta chains listed below, sequenced in a study of ipilimumab plus nivolumab after autologous stem cell transplantation (dated by TCRdb to the early 2020s). The library was generated by the immunoSEQ multiplex PCR assay. TCRdb's version of the immuneACCESS table is confined to in-frame rearrangements and falls short of the full clone set. An unresolved V gene accounts for under half of the shortfall where checked; the remainder is of unknown origin. This sample holds roughly 12,000 clones; around four fifths were observed only once. The biggest ten clones account for over 15% of the sample. Source: PBMCs, taken in a trial of ipilimumab plus nivolumab as post-transplant consolidation. The receptors were gathered from a male donor with diffuse large B-cell lymphoma.

The gene calls are TRBV27 and TRBJ1-3; TRBD1 is a possible D gene (5 bases). CDR1 MNHEY and CDR2 SMNVEV come from the germline V gene (reference sequence). The CDR3 loop spans 17 amino acids. Trimming stripped 6 bases from V and 2 bases from J, with 20 bases between. DNA of the CDR3: TGTGCCAGCAGCCGTGGGGGGATATTGGGAGCTGGAAACACCATATATTTT. It codes for CASSRGGILGAGNTIYF.

This chain uses TRBV7-9 with TRBJ1-4; TRBD1 matches 7 bases. In germline, CDR1 is SEHNR, CDR2 FQNEAQ (reference sequence). With 5 bases clipped from V and 4 bases from J, the junction kept 7 bases outside the gene matches. This CDR3 region has 15 residues. In DNA, the CDR3 is TGTGCCAGCAGCCCAAGACAGGGAATTAATGAAAAACTGTTTTTT. Protein product: CASSPRQGINEKLFF.

The chain links TRBV29-1 to TRBJ2-2; D is unresolved. This CDR3 region has 13 residues. From germline, CDR1 is SQVTM and CDR2 ANQGSEA. V was pared by 4 bases and J by 1 base, with 7 bases between. CDR3 nucleotides: TGCAGCGTTGTTCTGGGGAACACCGGGGAGCTGTTTTTT. This encodes CSVVLGNTGELFF.

The chain couples TRBV27 to TRBJ1-1; 8 bases agree with TRBD1. The J segment lost 10 bases and the V segment lost 0 bases, leaving 4 bases of the junction unmatched. Germline-derived CDR1 and CDR2 are MNHEY and SMNVEV (reference sequence). The CDR3 length is 13 residues. The CDR3 loop reads CASSLSTGTGAFF. CDR3 in DNA: TGTGCCAGCAGTTTATCGACCGGGACAGGAGCTTTCTTT.

This chain connects TRBV15 to TRBJ2-7; maybe TRBD2 (6 bases). The ends were cut back, 3 bases at V and 3 bases at J, with 15 bases in the middle. Looked up from germline, CDR1 is LNHNV and CDR2 is YYDKDF (reference sequence). This CDR3 region has 15 residues. In nucleotides, the CDR3 is TGTGCCACCAGCAGGGAGGGAAGTCTTAACTACGAGCAGTACTTC. The encoded protein is CATSREGSLNYEQYF.

The V and J genes are TRBV19 and TRBJ2-3; TRBD2 agrees at 10 bases. Germline V gives CDR1 LNHDA, CDR2 SQIVND (reference sequence). V lost 3 bases and J lost 2; bases outside the gene matches: 5. The CDR3 runs to 16 residues. The CDR3 here is CASSILAGAHTDTQYF. The CDR3 DNA sequence: TGTGCCAGTAGTATTCTAGCGGGGGCCCACACAGATACGCAGTATTTT.